The 25 T cell receptor beta chains below were found in one sample sequenced in a study of tumor-infiltrating lymphocytes in primary liver carcinoma. Starting material of roughly 550 ng total RNA yielded TCR beta cDNA via a constant-region primer. A slightly modified ARM-PCR protocol with three nested multiplex PCR rounds produced these TCR beta libraries. The opening two PCR rounds, about 10 cycles each, paired TRBV1-TRBV30 forward primers with a C-beta reverse primer. TCRdb fed the multiplex PCR reads into MiXCR, producing one record per CDR3 protein. Of about 180,000 distinct CDR3 sequences in the sample, over 50% were seen once. The blood RNA (from unsorted whole blood) was obtained, and germline DNA was also extracted. The material sequenced was peripheral blood. The origin of the receptors is a man aged 35 to 55 with primary liver carcinoma and hepatitis B virus infection.

The V gene is TRBV12-3 or TRBV12-4, the J gene TRBJ2-1; D assignment may be TRBD1 or TRBD2 (5 bases each). The CDR3 length is 15 residues. The ends were cut back, 5 bases at V and 4 bases at J, with 15 bases in the middle. The CDR3 DNA sequence: TGTGCCAGCAGTGCGTCCGGGGCAGCTTACAATGAGCAGTTCTTC. Translated, it gives CASSASGAAYNEQFF.

Of note for this clonotype: A read error may be the cause here, since a much bigger clone is one base away. J is TRBJ1-1 and V is TRBV6-5, with D maybe TRBD1 (5 bases). The CDR3 is 14 amino acids. Per the germline V gene, CDR1 is MNHEY and CDR2 is SVGAGI. The CDR3 loop is CVSSYSGLENEAFF. The CDR3 DNA reads as TGTGTCAGCAGTTACTCAGGGCTGGAAAATGAAGCTTTCTTT.

Ten or more counts support this clonotype. The chain carries TRBV11-2 and TRBJ2-2, with 11 bases identical to TRBD2. The V gene's germline CDR1 is SGHAT and CDR2 FQNNGV. V lost 5 bases to trimming and J lost 6 bases; unmatched junction nucleotides: 11. This CDR3 is 17 amino acids long. The CDR3 loop reads CASSPLAGGPRAGELFF. DNA of the CDR3: TGTGCCAGCAGCCCGTTAGCGGGAGGGCCGAGGGCCGGGGAGCTGTTTTTT.

This clonotype has more than one count but fewer than ten. The V gene is TRBV12-3 or TRBV12-4, the J gene TRBJ2-3; 7 bases agree with TRBD1. The trim removed 6 bases at V and 4 bases at J, leaving 4 bases unmatched. The CDR3 is 13 residues long. In nucleotides, the CDR3 is TGTGCCAGCAGCCGTGACAGGGCAGATACGCAGTATTTT. Translating it yields CASSRDRADTQYF.

The chain recombines TRBV6-5 with TRBJ1-6; D is undetermined. Germline V gene lookup returns CDR1 MNHEY and CDR2 SVGAGI. The CDR3 is made up of 14 amino acids. V was pared by 2 bases and J by 7 bases, with 9 bases between. The CDR3 coding sequence is TGTGCCAGCAGTTACGAGAGCAGGAATTCACCCCTCCACTTT. Amino acids: CASSYESRNSPLHF.

On this clonotype: One end of the junction is discordant with germline, which a read error may explain. V gene TRBV6-1 combines with J gene TRBJ1-5, with D tentatively TRBD1 (6 bases). CDR1 is MNHNS, CDR2 SASEGT, per germline. This CDR3 has 16 amino acids. The CDR3 spells CASGESGATRDQPQHF. CDR3 sequence (DNA): TGTGCCAGCGGTGAATCAGGGGCCACTCGGGATCAGCCCCAGCATTTT.

This clonotype occurred many times. The chain uses TRBV11-3 and TRBJ2-5, with unresolved D. V lost 0 bases and J 5 bases, leaving 10 bases between the germline ends. This CDR3 region has 14 residues. Looked up from germline, CDR1 is SGHNT and CDR2 is YENEEA. CDR3: CASSLDGLQETQYF. CDR3 sequence (DNA): TGTGCCAGCAGCTTAGATGGCCTACAGGAGACCCAGTACTTC.

The gene calls are TRBV10-3 and TRBJ2-5; D might be TRBD1 (6 bases). The CDR3 is made up of 13 amino acids. Per germline, CDR1 ENHRY and CDR2 SYGVKD. With 6 bases removed from V and 8 bases from J, the gap between germline ends came to 16 bases. CDR3 amino acids: CAISFQSQGTQYF. CDR3 sequence (DNA): TGTGCCATCAGCTTTCAGTCACAGGGAACCCAGTACTTC.

Concerning this clonotype: One end of the junction varies from germline; a read error may be responsible. This rearrangement joins TRBV11-2 to TRBJ2-5, with D possibly being TRBD2 (7 bases). The CDR3 consists of 15 residues. Per germline, CDR1 SGHAT and CDR2 FQNNGV. The CDR3 coding sequence is TGTGCCAGCAGCTTAGGGGGGCTAGCGGAAGAGACTCAGCACTTC. Translated, it gives CASSLGGLAEETQHF.

Notes on this clonotype: A much larger clone lies a single base off, so this may be a read error. V is TRBV11-2 and J is TRBJ2-5, with D possibly matching TRBD2 (6 bases). The V and J ends lost 0 bases and 10 bases respectively, with 24 bases between them. The germline V gene encodes CDR1 SGHAT and CDR2 FQNNGV. The CDR3 covers 17 residues. The CDR3 is CASSLDGAGGNRKIQYF. DNA of the CDR3: TGTGCCAGCAGCTTAGATGGTGCGGGCGGGAACAGGAAGATCCAGTACTTC.

Turning to this clonotype: A clone one base away is much larger, so this may be a read error. This sequence joins TRBV29-1 and TRBJ2-2; D remains ambiguous. The CDR3 spans 14 residues. Germline CDR1 SQVTM, CDR2 ANQGSEA. The V end lost 7 bases, the J end lost 1 base, and 13 bases lay between the germline ends. CDR3 residues: CSASWQRNTGELFF. CDR3 DNA sequence: TGCAGCGCCTCATGGCAGAGGAACACCGGGGAGCTGTTTTTT.

The V call is TRBV29-1, the J call TRBJ2-5; TRBD2 agrees at 8 bases. The CDR3 has 18 amino acids. Germline V gene lookup returns CDR1 SQVTM and CDR2 ANQGSEA. Trimming removed 6 bases from V and 4 bases from J; junction bases left unmatched: 22. The CDR3 nucleotides are TGCAGCGTCATGGGGGGGATGGGACTAGTGGGAGTTCTAGAGACCCAGTACTTC. This translates into CSVMGGMGLVGVLETQYF.

A remark on this clonotype: One end of the junction does not line up with germline, which may come from a read error. This chain links TRBV10-3 with TRBJ1-2; 7 nucleotides match TRBD1. This CDR3 has 14 amino acids. Germline V CDR1 and CDR2: ENHRY, SYGVKD. The CDR3 region has the DNA TGTGCCATCAGGACAGGGAACGGGGACTATGGCCACACCTTC. Amino acids: CAIRTGNGDYGHTF.

With respect to this clonotype: This clone may be a read error of a much larger clone one base away. V usage is TRBV12-3 or TRBV12-4 and J usage is TRBJ2-7, with a weak D call TRBD2 (6 bases). CDR3 length: 13 amino acids. The CDR3 DNA is TGTGCCATCAGTTTCGGAGGGTCCTACGAGCAGTACTTC. It codes for CAISFGGSYEQYF.

The V and J genes are TRBV11-2 and TRBJ2-7; D is perhaps TRBD1 (6 bases). V lost 6 bases, J lost 0 bases, and 12 bases lay in between. Germline lookup yields CDR1 SGHAT and CDR2 FQNNGV. This CDR3 comprises 14 residues. The CDR3 sequence is CASRTRGSSYEQYF. The DNA for the CDR3 is TGTGCCAGCAGAACGAGGGGGAGCTCCTACGAGCAGTACTTC.

At least ten counts were recorded for this clonotype. This chain joins TRBV29-1 and TRBJ2-6; TRBD1 agrees at 8 bases. Trimming at V came to 3 bases and at J to 2 bases, leaving 6 bases not matched to a gene. Germline CDR1 is SQVTM and CDR2 is ANQGSEA. The CDR3 sequence is 16 residues long. CDR3 bases: TGCAGCGTTGAGGACAGGGTCCAGCCTGGGGCCAACGTCCTGACTTTC. Encoded protein: CSVEDRVQPGANVLTF. Using reference TRBV29-1 and TRBJ2-6 for the parts outside the CDR3, the full variable domain is SAVISQKPSRDICQRGTSLTIQCQVDSQVTMMFWYRQQPGQSLTLIATANQGSEATYESGFVIDKFPISRPNLTFSTLTVSNMSPEDSSIYLCSVEDRVQPGANVLTFGAGSRLTVL.

Details on this clonotype: One end of the junction varies from germline; a read error may be responsible. The chain recombines TRBV6-6 with TRBJ1-2; no definite D call. Germline assignment: CDR1 MNHNY and CDR2 SVGAGI (reference sequence). The CDR3 runs 15 residues. The CDR3 reads CASCYGGGPNYGYTF. CDR3 bases: TGTGCCAGCTGTTACGGTGGAGGGCCTAACTATGGCTACACCTTC.

The V and J genes are TRBV29-1 and TRBJ2-3; D unresolved. Per the germline V gene, CDR1 is SQVTM and CDR2 is ANQGSEA. Trimming cost V 3 bases and J 2 bases, with 12 bases left between them. The CDR3 runs to 14 residues. CDR3 DNA sequence: TGCAGCGTTGACGATATTTCAAACACAGATACGCAGTATTTT. It is translated as CSVDDISNTDTQYF.

This clonotype appeared a single time. The rearrangement joins TRBV5-1 to TRBJ2-5; D might be TRBD1 (6 bases). Trimming took 2 bases from V and 1 from J, leaving 12 bases between them. The germline V gene encodes CDR1 SGHRS and CDR2 YFSETQ. This CDR3 spans 15 amino acids. CDR3 residues: CASSLTGTPQETQYF. As DNA, the CDR3 is TGCGCCAGCAGCTTAACCGGGACACCCCAAGAGACCCAGTACTTC.

The chain is built from TRBV10-3 and TRBJ2-6; 11 nucleotides line up with TRBD1. The CDR3 contains 18 residues. Germline assignment: CDR1 ENHRY and CDR2 SYGVKD. J lost 6 bases, V lost 11 bases, and 18 bases had no gene match. The CDR3 sequence: CASKSTGTGGTEANVLTF. DNA for the CDR3: TGTGCCTCAAAGTCTACCGGGACAGGGGGTACTGAGGCCAACGTCCTGACTTTC.

A word on this clonotype: With a much larger clone just one base away, this may be a read error. This chain links TRBV12-3 or TRBV12-4 with TRBJ2-7, with TRBD2 matching 14 bases. V shed 6 bases and J 6 bases; nucleotides not matched to a gene: 16. There are 18 residues in the CDR3. The CDR3 is CASSLGLAGVNRPLEQYF. The CDR3, as DNA: TGTGCCAGCAGCCTGGGACTAGCGGGAGTAAACCGCCCCCTCGAGCAGTACTTC.

This clonotype was detected ten times or more. The junction departs from germline at one end; a sequencing error may be responsible. The chain recombines TRBV11-2 with TRBJ2-2; TRBD1 is a possible D gene (6 bases). Per germline, CDR1 SGHAT and CDR2 FQNNGV. This CDR3 spans 14 amino acids. DNA for the CDR3: TGTGCCAGCAGTCGTAGGGGGAACGCCGGGGAGCTGTTTTTT. Protein: CASSRRGNAGELFF.

This clonotype was counted a few times. The chain links TRBV10-1 to TRBJ2-7; 9 bases agree with TRBD1. Losses at the gene ends were 5 bases for V and 4 bases for J; bases not matched to a gene: 9. The germline V gene has CDR1 WNHNN and CDR2 SYGVQD (reference sequence). The CDR3 is made up of 15 amino acids. In DNA, the CDR3 is TGCGCCAGCAGTAAGAACCTAGGACAGGGGTACGAGCAGTACTTC. Translation: CASSKNLGQGYEQYF.

The V call is TRBV29-1, the J call TRBJ2-1; D ambiguous. The ends were cut back, 6 bases at V and 4 bases at J, with 13 bases in the middle. Germline assignment: CDR1 SQVTM and CDR2 ANQGSEA. CDR3 length equals 13 residues. The CDR3 spells CSVRQIRYNEQFF. CDR3 sequence (DNA): TGCAGCGTGAGGCAGATTCGATACAATGAGCAGTTCTTC.

There are many counts of this clonotype. This sequence joins TRBV11-2 and TRBJ1-3; the D is unclear. V shed 3 bases and J shed 2 bases, with 11 bases lying between them. In germline, CDR1 is SGHAT, CDR2 FQNNGV. The CDR3 is made up of 15 amino acids. The CDR3 reads CASSLERVAGNTIYF. In DNA form, the CDR3 reads TGTGCCAGCAGCTTGGAAAGGGTTGCTGGAAACACCATATATTTT.